This T cell receptor (beta chain) was identified during a study of blood T cell repertoires in COVID-19. For the study at large: Researchers got acute and convalescent COVID-19 samples from the United States, Italy and Spain. T cells, B-cell-depleted T cells, or PBMCs supplied cDNA or gDNA.

Repertoires were generated with immunoSEQ multiplex PCR, while TCRdb's copy carries only in-frame clones and drops some. The table records 400,000 to 450,000 clones, about 90% of them present only once. Participants' own reports of clinical history determined their cohort assignment. The germline gives CDR1 WNHNN, CDR2 SYGVQD (reference sequence). Trimming removed 0 bases at V and 10 bases at J, with 13 bases between. This CDR3 has 14 amino acids. The sequence derives from a man younger than 35 who had recovered from COVID-19. The V call is TRBV10-1, the J call TRBJ1-3; TRBD1 is a possible D gene (5 bases). Sequenced: PBMCs or T cells enriched from blood (not recorded which). The CDR3, as DNA: TGCGCCAGCAGTGAGTCTGTTGCCCGGGGGACCATATATTTT. It is translated as CASSESVARGTIYF.